The next 17 T cell receptor beta chains were all read from a single sample in a study of response to subunit inactivated influenza vaccine. TCRdb fed the RT-PCR reads into MiXCR, producing one record per CDR3 protein. The sample holds 500,000 to 550,000 distinct CDR3 sequences; roughly 25% are singletons and the top ten take 2.5% to 3.5%. A further study also used this sample, focusing on T cells expressing NK-cell markers. That paper notes: TCR beta libraries carry UMIs added by 5'RACE template switching.

The specimen comprised CD4+ T cells sorted from PBMCs, sampled 11 to 12 days after vaccination. The receptor source for this set is a man between 50 and 59 years old who received an inactivated influenza vaccine.

CDR3 sequence (DNA): TGTGCCAGCAGCAAAGAGAGGGGAGGCACAGATACGCAGTATTTT. Its translation: CASSKERGGTDTQYF. The chain recombines TRBV21-1 with TRBJ2-3; the table calls TRBD1, which could not be checked here. TRBV21-1 is assigned pseudogene status. CDR3 length: 15 residues.

The chain uses TRBV5-6 and TRBJ2-7; TRBD1 matches at 8 bases. Trimming cost V 0 bases and J 3 bases; bases outside gene matches: 14. The CDR3 loop spans 18 amino acids. Germline assignment: CDR1 SGHDT and CDR2 YYEEEE. CDR3 DNA: TGTGCCAGCAGCTTGGAGGCCCTTATGGACAGGGCGTTCTACGAGCAGTACTTC. This encodes CASSLEALMDRAFYEQYF.

This clonotype was counted a few times. Written as DNA, the CDR3 is TGTGCCACCAGCAGAGCCGAGGGATACGAGCAGTACTTC. Translated: CATSRAEGYEQYF. This rearrangement joins TRBV15 to TRBJ2-7; weak D call: TRBD2 (5 bases). The CDR3 has 13 residues. Between the trimmed V and J ends, which lost 1 base and 4 bases, there was a span of 8 bases. Germline V gene sequence: CDR1 LNHNV, CDR2 YYDKDF (reference sequence).

This clonotype appeared many times. The chain is built from TRBV7-2 and TRBJ2-2; D is possibly TRBD2 (5 bases). This CDR3 is 13 amino acids long. The V end lost 4 bases, the J end lost 4 bases, and 7 bases lay between the germline ends. Looked up from germline, CDR1 is SGHTA and CDR2 is FQGNSA. The CDR3 DNA reads TGTGCCAGCAGCTACCGGGGCACCGGGGAGCTGTTTTTT. Translating it yields CASSYRGTGELFF.

This clonotype was counted a few times. V usage is TRBV29-1 and J usage is TRBJ2-3, with D uncertain. Per the germline V gene, CDR1 is SQVTM and CDR2 is ANQGSEA. The CDR3 extends over 14 amino acids. V was clipped by 2 bases and J by 2 bases, with 11 bases between them. CDR3 nucleotides: TGCAGCGTTGAACGGGTCAGACTCACAGATACGCAGTATTTT. As protein: CSVERVRLTDTQYF.

There are a few counts of this clonotype. This chain links TRBV5-1 with TRBJ1-1, with no clear D. The germline V gene encodes CDR1 SGHRS and CDR2 YFSETQ. With 0 bases removed from V and 5 bases from J, the gap between germline ends came to 11 bases. The CDR3 sequence is 14 residues long. The CDR3 is CASSLGVGSTEAFF. The CDR3 DNA reads TGCGCCAGCAGCTTGGGGGTCGGGTCGACTGAAGCTTTCTTT. Full variable domain (rest looked up from reference TRBV5-1 and TRBJ1-1): KAGVTQTPRYLIKTRGQQVTLSCSPISGHRSVSWYQQTPGQGLQFLFEYFSETQRNKGNFPGRFSGRQFSNSRSEMNVSTLELGDSALYLCASSLGVGSTEAFFGQGTRLTVV.

Many counts were recorded for this clonotype. The genes are TRBV4-1 and TRBJ1-1, with D unclear. CDR1 MGHRA and CDR2 YSYEKL come from the germline V gene. This CDR3 has 12 amino acids. V was clipped by 0 bases and J by 7 bases, with 6 bases between them. The DNA for the CDR3 is TGCGCCAGCAGCCAAGATGTTGGTGAAGCTTTCTTT. The encoded protein is CASSQDVGEAFF.

There are a few counts of this clonotype. The chain has TRBV27 and TRBJ1-5; possibly TRBD1 for D (6 bases). There are 14 residues in the CDR3. Looked up from germline, CDR1 is MNHEY and CDR2 is SMNVEV (reference sequence). Trimming took 6 bases from V and 3 from J, leaving 12 bases between them. CDR3: CASSQGRANQPQHF. CDR3 in DNA: TGTGCCAGCAGCCAGGGGAGGGCCAATCAGCCCCAGCATTTT.

This clonotype showed up just once. V usage is TRBV7-9 and J usage is TRBJ2-3, with D uncertain. CDR1 and CDR2 from the germline V gene are SEHNR and FQNEAQ (reference sequence). With 4 bases removed from V and 2 bases from J, the gap between germline ends came to 16 bases. This CDR3 has 16 residues. CDR3 nucleotides: TGTGCCAGCAGCTCCCGCGCCACAATGCTCACAGATACGCAGTATTTT. Its protein product is CASSSRATMLTDTQYF.

The table lists this clonotype with a few counts. The chain has TRBV12-3 or TRBV12-4 and TRBJ1-5; perhaps TRBD1 as D (5 bases). This CDR3 contains 15 residues. V shed 5 bases and J shed 3 bases, with 14 bases lying between them. The CDR3 DNA reads as TGTGCCAGCAGTCCCGGAGCGGGGACCAATCAGCCCCAGCATTTT. This translates into CASSPGAGTNQPQHF.

This clonotype appeared a few times. The chain links TRBV5-1 to TRBJ2-2; D may be TRBD1 (6 bases). The CDR3 loop spans 14 amino acids. V shed 2 bases and J shed 4 bases, with 9 bases lying between them. Germline V lookup: CDR1 SGHRS, CDR2 YFSETQ. The CDR3 loop reads CASSLIGGTGELFF. The CDR3 DNA reads as TGCGCCAGCAGCTTAATAGGGGGCACCGGGGAGCTGTTTTTT.

J is TRBJ2-7 and V is TRBV6-1, with 8 bases aligning to TRBD1. V lost 6 bases to trimming and J lost 7 bases; unmatched junction nucleotides: 8. CDR1 and CDR2 (germline): MNHNS, SASEGT. The CDR3 consists of 13 residues. CDR3 region: CASRAGQGREQYF. In nucleotides, the CDR3 is TGTGCCAGCAGGGCCGGACAGGGAAGGGAGCAGTACTTC.

The CDR3 DNA reads TGCGCCAGCACCCCGACTAGCGGGAACACCGGGGAGCTGTTTTTT. This sequence encodes CASTPTSGNTGELFF. V is TRBV5-1 and J is TRBJ2-2; 9 bases match TRBD2. J was trimmed by 1 base and V by 6 bases; bases with no gene match: 4. This CDR3 spans 15 amino acids. CDR1 SGHRS and CDR2 YFSETQ come from the germline V gene.

This clonotype was detected ten times or more. The chain joins TRBV5-1 to TRBJ2-7; weak D call: TRBD2 (6 bases). Trimming left V 4 bases short and J 7 bases short, with 15 bases between. This CDR3 contains 13 residues. Germline loops: CDR1 SGHRS, CDR2 YFSETQ. In nucleotides, the CDR3 is TGCGCCAGCAGCCTTGGGACTGGTTATGAGCAGTACTTC. It yields the protein CASSLGTGYEQYF.

The V and J genes are TRBV18 and TRBJ2-2; 9 bases align to TRBD2. This CDR3 contains 16 residues. J gave up 0 bases and V 4 bases, and 3 bases lay outside the gene matches. Per the germline V gene, CDR1 is KGHSH and CDR2 is LQKENI. The CDR3 loop reads CASSQRLAANTGELFF. In DNA, the CDR3 is TGTGCCAGCTCACAACGACTAGCGGCGAACACCGGGGAGCTGTTTTTT.

The table lists this clonotype with many counts. The chain recombines TRBV12-3 or TRBV12-4 with TRBJ1-4; TRBD1 agrees at 7 bases. V lost 5 bases to trimming and J lost 10 bases; unmatched junction nucleotides: 7. This CDR3 contains 13 residues. CDR3 DNA sequence: TGTGCCAGCAGTGTACGACAGGGCTCAAAACTGTTTTTT. Amino acid sequence: CASSVRQGSKLFF.

A few counts support this clonotype. The chain carries TRBV6-5 and TRBJ1-5, with D unclear. CDR1 MNHEY and CDR2 SVGAGI come from the germline V gene. Trimming left V 4 bases short and J 6 bases short, with 10 bases between. The CDR3 has 13 residues. This chain's CDR3 is CASSFNVFQPQHF. The DNA of the CDR3 is TGTGCCAGCAGTTTTAACGTGTTTCAGCCCCAGCATTTT.